The 31 T cell receptor beta chains in this list originate from one sample, sequenced in a study of T cell clonality in common variable immunodeficiency. Only in-frame clones appear in the TCRdb table, and some are missing; sequencing was by immunoSEQ multiplex PCR. The specimen gives about 52,000 clones without singletons; the ten biggest hold 2% to 2.5%. Sequenced material: peripheral blood mononuclear cells. These receptors were obtained from a person between 18 and 75 years old in good health.

This clone has at least ten counts. Coverage ceases 3 residues before the CDR3 finishes, and the germline J gene fills in the end. The V gene is TRBV30, the J gene TRBJ2-1; 10 bases line up with TRBD2. Germline CDR1 reads GTSNPN; CDR2 reads SVGIG (reference sequence). Trimming took 0 bases from V and 7 from J; bases not matched to a gene: 6. The CDR3 loop spans 15 amino acids. The chain's CDR3 is CAWSVGSGGANEQFF. The sequenced part of the CDR3 DNA is TGTGCCTGGAGTGTAGGGAGCGGGGGGGCAAATGAG.

Many counts were recorded for this clone. Read coverage stops 3 residues before the CDR3 terminus; the germline J gene supplies the remainder. The chain recombines TRBV20-1 with TRBJ2-2; 11 positions agree with TRBD2. V gave up 5 bases and J gave up 6 bases; unmatched junction bases: 17. Germline V gene sequence: CDR1 DFQATT, CDR2 SNEGSKA (reference sequence). The CDR3 loop spans 18 amino acids. Partial CDR3 DNA: TGCAGTGCTGTAGGAGGGCTAGCGGGGGGCCGCCGGGCCGGGGAG. Protein: CSAVGGLAGGRRAGE. In full, the CDR3 reads CSAVGGLAGGRRAGELFF.

This clone was picked up many times. The read falls 3 residues short of the CDR3 end, and the missing part is taken from the germline J gene. The chain employs TRBV7-3 and TRBJ2-5, with TRBD2 identical over 14 bases. The CDR3 has 15 amino acids. The trim removed 3 bases at V and 5 bases at J, leaving 2 bases unmatched. Germline CDR1 is SGHTA and CDR2 is FQGTGA. The DNA read from the CDR3 is TGTGCCAGCAGCTTGACTAGCGGGGGGGCTGAGACC. Translating gives CASSLTSGGAET. The entire CDR3 sequence reads CASSLTSGGAETQYF. Full variable domain (missing parts from reference TRBV7-3 and TRBJ2-5): GAGVSQTPSNKVTEKGKYVELRCDPISGHTALYWYRQSLGQGPEFLIYFQGTGAADDSGLPNDRFFAVRPEGSVSTLKIQRTERGDSAVYLCASSLTSGGAETQYFGPGTRLLVL.

Ten or more counts support this clone. The CDR3 spells CASSLSGTSYTGELFF. Partial CDR3 DNA: TGCGCCAGCAGCTTGTCCGGGACTAGCTACACCGGGGAG. The V gene is TRBV5-1, the J gene TRBJ2-2, with TRBD2 matching over 9 bases. The read halts 3 residues ahead of the CDR3 end, with the missing end drawn from the germline J gene. CDR1 is SGHRS and CDR2 is YFSETQ in the germline V gene. The J segment lost 3 bases and the V segment lost 1 base, leaving 4 bases of the junction unmatched. The CDR3 consists of 16 residues.

In its sample, this clone was seen many times. Read sequence stops 3 residues before the CDR3 end, and the germline J gene provides the missing end. The chain combines TRBV14 with TRBJ2-3; TRBD2 aligns across 8 bases. Unmatched junction bases numbered 6, after V lost 3 bases and J lost 4 bases. Germline CDR1 and CDR2: SGHDN and FVKESK. The CDR3 runs to 15 residues. The CDR3 region is CASSHDGGAPDTQYF. The DNA read from the CDR3 is TGTGCCAGCAGCCATGACGGGGGGGCCCCAGATACG.

This clone was seen many times. The CDR3 end is not reached by the read, which stops 3 residues before it; the germline J gene fills it in. The chain is built from TRBV5-1 and TRBJ2-1, with TRBD2 as a possible D gene (6 bases). This CDR3 region has 13 residues. Trimming removed 3 bases from V and 6 bases from J, with 10 bases in between. CDR1 and CDR2 from the germline V gene are SGHRS and YFSETQ. CDR3 loop: CASSYGTGNEQFF. Incomplete CDR3 DNA: TGCGCCAGCAGCTATGGGACTGGCAATGAG.

In this sample, this clone turned up many times. The read ends 3 residues before the CDR3 terminus; that terminus is restored from the germline J gene. The V gene is TRBV7-6, the J gene TRBJ2-7; tentative D call: TRBD1 (5 bases). This CDR3 spans 14 amino acids. Between the trimmed V and J ends, which lost 1 base and 4 bases, there was a span of 11 bases. The germline CDR1 and CDR2 sequences are SGHVS and FNYEAQ. The CDR3 bases that were read are TGTGCCAGCAGCTTAGTTTCTGGACATTACGAG. Its protein product is CASSLVSGHYE. The whole CDR3 reads CASSLVSGHYEQYF.

Ten or more counts support this clone. The CDR3 is cut off 3 residues early in the read; its end comes from the germline J gene. The chain carries TRBV5-4 and TRBJ2-7, with 14 bases matching TRBD2. The CDR3 extends over 15 amino acids. CDR1 and CDR2 (germline): SGHNT, YYREEE (reference sequence). With V trimmed by 4 bases and J by 2 bases, 2 bases remained unmatched. CDR3 amino acids: CASSPGLAGAYEQYF. CDR3 bases read: TGTGCCAGCAGCCCGGGACTAGCGGGGGCCTACGAG.

In this sample, this clone turned up many times. The read stops 3 residues short of the end of the CDR3; the missing end is completed from the germline J gene. This chain links TRBV20-1 with TRBJ2-2; TRBD1 is a possible D gene (5 bases). Germline V gene data show CDR1 as DFQATT and CDR2 as SNEGSKA (reference sequence). The CDR3 length is 11 residues. Trimming removed 3 bases from V and 8 bases from J, with 7 bases in between. CDR3 DNA (partial): TGCAGTGCTAGCAGGGAAGGGGAG. Encoded protein: CSASREGE. The whole CDR3 sequence is CSASREGELFF.

This clone was counted many times. Read data end 3 residues before the CDR3 end; the end is taken from the germline J gene. The chain links TRBV29-1 to TRBJ2-2; D may be TRBD2 (6 bases). Looked up from germline, CDR1 is SQVTM and CDR2 is ANQGSEA. V shed 7 bases and J shed 3 bases, with 9 bases lying between them. There are 12 residues in the CDR3. The CDR3: CSAEGYTGELFF. CDR3 DNA (partial): TGCAGCGCGGAGGGGTACACCGGGGAG.

This clone was seen at least ten times. The CDR3 extends 3 residues past the end of the read, so its final part is completed from the germline J gene. The chain recombines TRBV20-1 with TRBJ1-5; a weak D match, TRBD1 (6 bases). Germline V gene lookup returns CDR1 DFQATT and CDR2 SNEGSKA (reference sequence). V was trimmed by 6 bases and J by 5 bases, leaving 14 bases between them. The CDR3 is made up of 13 amino acids. The CDR3 sequence is CSALTSGDQPQHF. The CDR3 bases that were read are TGCAGTGCCCTGACGTCAGGGGATCAGCCC.

This clone was found many times. The read terminates 3 residues ahead of where the CDR3 ends, so the germline J gene completes it. This rearrangement joins TRBV6-4 to TRBJ1-4; D remains unclear. V gave up 4 bases and J gave up 0 bases, with 9 bases separating them. In germline, CDR1 is MRHNA, CDR2 SNTAGT. The CDR3 is 15 amino acids. This CDR3 reads CASSGIHATNEKLFF. Partial CDR3 DNA: TGTGCCAGCAGTGGAATACATGCAACTAATGAAAAA.

In this sample, this clone turned up many times. The CDR3 end falls 3 residues outside the read, so it is completed with the germline J gene. V usage is TRBV7-8 and J usage is TRBJ2-7; TRBD1 matches 9 bases. Per the germline V gene, CDR1 is SGHVS and CDR2 is FQNEAQ. Trimming took 3 bases from V and 5 from J; bases not matched to a gene: 5. This CDR3 is 14 amino acids long. The CDR3 sequence: CASSFGQGIHEQYF. CDR3 DNA, as far as it was read: TGTGCCAGCAGCTTTGGACAGGGGATCCACGAG.

Comments on this clone: The read ends 3 residues early relative to the CDR3; the germline J gene fills the gap. J is TRBJ1-1 and V is TRBV7-4; 10 nucleotides line up with TRBD1. V shed 4 bases, J shed 2 bases, and the junction held 10 bases outside the gene matches. The CDR3 is 17 residues long. Germline assignment: CDR1 SGHVT and CDR2 SQSDAQ. CDR3: CASSSGPGQGFNTEAFF. CDR3 DNA (partial): TGTGCCAGCAGCTCCGGACCGGGACAGGGGTTTAACACTGAA.

This clone showed up many times. The read ends 3 residues early relative to the CDR3; the germline J gene fills the gap. The V and J genes are TRBV11-2 and TRBJ2-3; no definite D call. The V gene lost 5 bases and the J gene lost 4 bases, with 10 bases spanning the gap. The CDR3 extends over 13 amino acids. Germline assignment: CDR1 SGHAT and CDR2 FQNNGV. The CDR3 loop reads CASSPPYPDTQYF. The DNA read from the CDR3 is TGTGCCAGCAGCCCCCCCTATCCAGATACG. The full variable domain, completed using reference TRBV11-2 and TRBJ2-3, is EAGVAQSPRYKIIEKRQSVAFWCNPISGHATLYWYQQILGQGPKLLIQFQNNGVVDDSQLPKDRFSAERLKGVDSTLKIQPAKLEDSAVYLCASSPPYPDTQYFGPGTRLTVL.

This clone was counted many times. Here the CDR3 reads CASTEGASSTDTQYF. The DNA read from the CDR3 is TGTGCCAGCACTGAGGGGGCTTCTAGCACAGATACG. The rearrangement joins TRBV6-1 to TRBJ2-3; 7 bases align to TRBD1. The read ends 3 residues early relative to the CDR3; the germline J gene fills the gap. Germline V lookup: CDR1 MNHNS, CDR2 SASEGT. This CDR3 region has 15 residues. With V trimmed by 7 bases and J by 0 bases, 7 bases remained unmatched.

About this clone itself: Read data end 3 residues before the CDR3 end; the end is taken from the germline J gene. This sequence joins TRBV2 and TRBJ2-6, with TRBD2 identical over 7 bases. Germline V gene lookup returns CDR1 SNHLY and CDR2 FYNNEI. V lost 2 bases to trimming and J lost 4 bases; unmatched junction nucleotides: 11. The CDR3 runs 18 residues. The sequenced CDR3 bases are TGTGCCAGCAGTGAAATGGGGGGGAGGGCTGGGGGGGCCAACGTC. This encodes CASSEMGGRAGGANV. From start to end, the CDR3 is CASSEMGGRAGGANVLTF.

This clone was seen many times. The read halts 3 residues ahead of the CDR3 end, with the missing end drawn from the germline J gene. The J gene is TRBJ2-3, the V gene TRBV30; the match to TRBD2 covers 8 bases. The V gene end was trimmed by 4 bases and the J gene end by 0 bases; junction bases not matched to a gene: 6. The CDR3 loop spans 15 amino acids. Germline V lookup: CDR1 GTSNPN, CDR2 SVGIG (reference sequence). CDR3 amino acids: CAWTSSGMSTDTQYF. The sequenced part of the CDR3 DNA is TGTGCCTGGACGAGTAGCGGGATGAGCACAGATACG.

The CDR3 sequence: CASSRGERNTEAFF. The CDR3 DNA, read in part, is TGTGCCAGCAGCCGAGGGGAACGGAACACTGAA. The chain uses TRBV7-8 and TRBJ1-1; maybe TRBD1 (5 bases). The CDR3 end is not reached by the read, which stops 3 residues before it; the germline J gene fills it in. Trimming stripped 5 bases from V and 1 base from J, with 11 bases between. The CDR3 extends over 14 amino acids. Germline values: CDR1 SGHVS, CDR2 FQNEAQ.

This clone was counted many times. The read ends 3 residues shy of where the CDR3 ends; the end is completed using the germline J gene. The rearrangement uses TRBV20-1 and TRBJ2-1, with D possibly matching TRBD2 (6 bases). This CDR3 is built from 17 residues. With 3 bases removed from V and 6 bases from J, the gap between germline ends came to 24 bases. The V gene's germline CDR1 is DFQATT and CDR2 SNEGSKA (reference sequence). The CDR3 loop is CSASGDLRTVYLNEQFF. CDR3 DNA (partial): TGCAGTGCTAGCGGGGACTTACGTACGGTCTACCTCAATGAG.

This clone showed up just a few times. One end of the junction is discordant with germline, which a read error may explain. The read ends 3 residues early relative to the CDR3; the germline J gene fills the gap. The sample contains more than one DNA sequence encoding this CDR3. The V and J genes are TRBV7-3 and TRBJ2-3; TRBD1 is a possible D gene (5 bases). CDR1 and CDR2 from the germline V gene are SGHTA and FQGTGA. The CDR3 covers 15 residues. The part of the CDR3 DNA that was read is TGCGCCAGCAGCATAGGGGTAGTGCCACAAGAGACG. Its translation is CASSIGVVPQET. The entire CDR3 is CASSIGVVPQETQYF.

There are many counts of this clone. The read falls 3 residues short of the CDR3 end, and the missing part is taken from the germline J gene. The chain has TRBV20-1 and TRBJ2-2, with 9 positions matching TRBD2. The CDR3 covers 15 residues. In germline, CDR1 is DFQATT, CDR2 SNEGSKA (reference sequence). The CDR3 sequence is CSGGSGGLLGGELFF. CDR3 DNA, as far as it was read: TGCAGCGGAGGAAGCGGGGGGTTACTAGGCGGGGAG.

This clone was recorded many times. The sequenced fragment ends 3 residues before the CDR3 boundary, so the rest is inferred from the germline J gene. This chain links TRBV5-6 with TRBJ1-5, with D tentatively TRBD1 (5 bases). This CDR3 comprises 15 residues. Germline values: CDR1 SGHDT, CDR2 YYEEEE. V was cut by 0 bases and J by 6 bases, with 13 bases left in between. This chain's CDR3 is CASSLARERGQPQHF. The sequenced CDR3 bases are TGTGCCAGCAGCTTGGCGAGGGAGAGGGGTCAGCCC.

This clone has a handful of counts. Being one base from a much bigger clone, this may be a read error. The CDR3 goes on 3 residues after the read ends, and that part is filled in from the germline J gene. This rearrangement joins TRBV7-3 to TRBJ2-5, with D possibly matching TRBD1 (7 bases). The CDR3 sequence is 15 residues long. Germline CDR1 SGHTA, CDR2 FQGTGA. The CDR3 reads CASSYSGTGTDTQYF. The DNA read from the CDR3 is TGTGCCAGCAGCTACTCCGGGACTGGGACAGATACC. Looking up the rest from reference TRBV7-3 and TRBJ2-5 gives the full variable domain: GAGVSQTPSNKVTEKGKYVELRCDPISGHTALYWYRQSLGQGPEFLIYFQGTGAADDSGLPNDRFFAVRPEGSVSTLKIQRTERGDSAVYLCASSYSGTGTDTQYFGPGTRLLVL.

This clone has a count of ten or more. With the read ending 3 residues before the CDR3 end, the germline J gene is used to fill in that end. The chain has TRBV5-1 and TRBJ1-1; no clear D. Germline V gene lookup returns CDR1 SGHRS and CDR2 YFSETQ. The V end lost 0 bases, the J end lost 3 bases, and 9 bases lay between the germline ends. The CDR3 contains 14 residues. The sequenced part of the CDR3 DNA is TGCGCCAGCAGCTTGGCAGGATACCACACTGAA. Its translation is CASSLAGYHTE. The entire CDR3 is CASSLAGYHTEAFF.

Remarks on this clone: The read finishes 3 residues shy of the CDR3 end, and the germline J gene is used to complete it. V is TRBV18 and J is TRBJ1-5; 8 bases are shared with TRBD1. This CDR3 has 15 amino acids. Trimming took 6 bases from V and 0 from J; bases not matched to a gene: 4. The V gene's germline CDR1 is KGHSH and CDR2 LQKENI. The CDR3 is CASSHDRGSNQPQHF. The sequenced part of the CDR3 DNA is TGTGCCAGCTCCCACGACAGGGGTAGCAATCAGCCC.

This clone was counted at least ten times. The read ends 3 residues before the CDR3 terminus; that terminus is restored from the germline J gene. J is TRBJ2-2 and V is TRBV19, with D possibly matching TRBD2 (6 bases). V lost 4 bases to trimming and J lost 2 bases, with 11 bases between them. The CDR3 totals 15 residues. CDR1 is LNHDA, CDR2 SQIVND, per germline (reference sequence). The sequenced part of the CDR3 DNA is TGTGCCAGTAGTAGAGGAGGGTATAACACCGGGGAG. It translates to CASSRGGYNTGE. The full CDR3 sequence reads CASSRGGYNTGELFF.

At least ten counts were recorded for this clone. The read comes to an end 3 residues before the CDR3 does, leaving the germline J gene to fill in the end. V and J are TRBV30 and TRBJ2-7; 8 bases agree with TRBD1. The CDR3 is 13 residues long. The V and J ends lost 2 bases and 5 bases, in that order; junction bases with no gene match: 5. Germline V gene sequence: CDR1 GTSNPN, CDR2 SVGIG (reference sequence). Incomplete CDR3 DNA: TGTGCCTGGAGTACCGGACAGGGCCACGAG. Its protein is CAWSTGQGHE. The complete CDR3 sequence is CAWSTGQGHEQYF.

This clone was observed a few times. Coverage ceases 3 residues before the CDR3 finishes, and the germline J gene fills in the end. The gene calls are TRBV20-1 and TRBJ1-2, with 7 bases fitting TRBD1. Germline V gene sequence: CDR1 DFQATT, CDR2 SNEGSKA (reference sequence). J lost 0 bases, V lost 0 bases, and 7 bases had no gene match. The CDR3 extends over 16 amino acids. The CDR3 is CSAREDRQGANYGYTF. The DNA read from the CDR3 is TGCAGTGCTAGAGAAGACCGACAGGGAGCTAACTATGGC.

This clone was detected a few times. The read stops 3 residues short of the end of the CDR3; the missing end is completed from the germline J gene. The chain combines TRBV2 with TRBJ2-5, with D tentatively TRBD2 (6 bases). The CDR3 covers 14 residues. The germline V and J ends were trimmed by 2 bases and 1 base, with 8 bases remaining between them. Germline V gene sequence: CDR1 SNHLY, CDR2 FYNNEI. The CDR3 sequence: CASSERGIQETQYF. The sequenced CDR3 bases are TGTGCCAGCAGTGAACGGGGGATCCAAGAGACC.

The sample holds a few counts of this clone. The read ends 3 residues before the CDR3 terminus; that terminus is restored from the germline J gene. The genes are TRBV19 and TRBJ2-7, with 7 bases fitting TRBD2. V shed 6 bases and J 1 base; nucleotides not matched to a gene: 9. CDR1 is LNHDA and CDR2 is SQIVND in the germline V gene (reference sequence). The CDR3 is 15 residues long. The CDR3 loop is CASRPVGSGSYEQYF. The CDR3 bases that were read are TGTGCCAGTAGGCCGGTCGGTAGCGGGTCCTACGAG.